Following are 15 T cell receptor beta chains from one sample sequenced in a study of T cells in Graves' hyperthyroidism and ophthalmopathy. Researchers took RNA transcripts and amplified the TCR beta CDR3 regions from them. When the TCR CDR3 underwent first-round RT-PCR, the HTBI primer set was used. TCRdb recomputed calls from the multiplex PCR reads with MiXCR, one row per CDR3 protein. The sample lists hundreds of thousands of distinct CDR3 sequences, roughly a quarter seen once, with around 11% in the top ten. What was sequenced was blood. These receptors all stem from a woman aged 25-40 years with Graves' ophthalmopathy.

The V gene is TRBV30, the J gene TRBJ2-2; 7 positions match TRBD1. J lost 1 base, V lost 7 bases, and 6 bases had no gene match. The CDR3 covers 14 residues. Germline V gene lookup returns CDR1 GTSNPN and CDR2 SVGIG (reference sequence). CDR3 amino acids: CAFFRTGNTGELFF. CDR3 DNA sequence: TGTGCCTTCTTCCGGACAGGGAACACCGGGGAGCTGTTTTTT.

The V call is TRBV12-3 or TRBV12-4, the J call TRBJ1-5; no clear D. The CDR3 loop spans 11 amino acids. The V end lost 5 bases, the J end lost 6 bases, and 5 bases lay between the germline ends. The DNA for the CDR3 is TGTGCCAGCAGTCAATCTCAGCCCCAGCATTTT. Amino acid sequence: CASSQSQPQHF.

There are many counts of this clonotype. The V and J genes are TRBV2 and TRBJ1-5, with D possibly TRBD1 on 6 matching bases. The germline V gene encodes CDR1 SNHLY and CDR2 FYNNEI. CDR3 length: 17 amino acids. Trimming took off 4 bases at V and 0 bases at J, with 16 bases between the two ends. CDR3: CASSVSSRTDSNQPQHF. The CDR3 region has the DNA TGTGCCAGCAGTGTATCCTCGAGGACAGATAGCAATCAGCCCCAGCATTTT.

The CDR3 protein is CASSLGPSGEAGAQYF. CDR3 bases: TGCGCCAGCAGCTTGGGTCCTAGCGGGGAGGCTGGGGCCCAGTACTTC. This chain links TRBV5-1 with TRBJ2-5, with 9 positions matching TRBD2. The CDR3 is 16 residues long. The V segment lost 0 bases and the J segment 9 bases; nucleotides outside the gene matches: 12. CDR1 SGHRS and CDR2 YFSETQ come from the germline V gene.

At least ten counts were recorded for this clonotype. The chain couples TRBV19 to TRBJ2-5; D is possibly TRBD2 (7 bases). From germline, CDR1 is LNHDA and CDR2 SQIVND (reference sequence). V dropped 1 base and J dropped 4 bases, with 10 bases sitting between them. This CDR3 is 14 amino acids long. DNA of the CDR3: TGTGCCAGTAGTATAGTCGGGGGGCTAGAGACCCAGTACTTC. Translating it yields CASSIVGGLETQYF.

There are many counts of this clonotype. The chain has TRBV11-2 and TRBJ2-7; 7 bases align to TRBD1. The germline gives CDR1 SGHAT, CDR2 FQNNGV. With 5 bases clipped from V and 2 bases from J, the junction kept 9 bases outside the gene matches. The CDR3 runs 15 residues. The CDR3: CASSRPGQRPYEQYF. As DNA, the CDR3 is TGTGCCAGCAGCCGACCGGGACAGCGACCCTACGAGCAGTACTTC.

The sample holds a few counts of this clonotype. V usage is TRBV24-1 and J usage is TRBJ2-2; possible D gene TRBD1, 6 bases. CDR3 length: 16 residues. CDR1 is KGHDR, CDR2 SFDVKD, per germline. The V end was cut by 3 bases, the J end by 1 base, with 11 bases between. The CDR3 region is CATSDAPGENTGELFF. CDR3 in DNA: TGTGCCACCAGTGATGCACCAGGGGAGAACACCGGGGAGCTGTTTTTT.

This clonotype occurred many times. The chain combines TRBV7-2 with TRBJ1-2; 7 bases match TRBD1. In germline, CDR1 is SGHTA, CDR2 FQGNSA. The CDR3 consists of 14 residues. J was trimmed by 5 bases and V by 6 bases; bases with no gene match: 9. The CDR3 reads CASRSAGTAYGYTF. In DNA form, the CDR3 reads TGTGCCAGCAGGTCCGCCGGGACAGCTTATGGCTACACCTTC.

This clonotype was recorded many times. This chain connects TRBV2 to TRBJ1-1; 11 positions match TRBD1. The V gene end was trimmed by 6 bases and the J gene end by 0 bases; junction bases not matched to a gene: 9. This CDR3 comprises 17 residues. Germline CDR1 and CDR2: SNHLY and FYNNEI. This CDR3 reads CASSLWTGGLMNTEAFF. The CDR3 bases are TGTGCCAGCAGCCTTTGGACAGGGGGCCTCATGAACACTGAAGCTTTCTTT.

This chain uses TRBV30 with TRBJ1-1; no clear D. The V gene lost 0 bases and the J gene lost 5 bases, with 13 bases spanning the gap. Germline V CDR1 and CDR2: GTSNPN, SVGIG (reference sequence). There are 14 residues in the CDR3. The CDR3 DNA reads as TGTGCCTGGAGTGTACCTGGGTCGGGGACTGAAGCTTTCTTT. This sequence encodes CAWSVPGSGTEAFF. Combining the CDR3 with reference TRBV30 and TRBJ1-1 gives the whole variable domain SQTIHQWPATLVQPVGSPLSLECTVEGTSNPNLYWYRQAAGRGLQLLFYSVGIGQISSEVPQNLSASRPQDRQFILSSKKLLLSDSGFYLCAWSVPGSGTEAFFGQGTRLTVV.

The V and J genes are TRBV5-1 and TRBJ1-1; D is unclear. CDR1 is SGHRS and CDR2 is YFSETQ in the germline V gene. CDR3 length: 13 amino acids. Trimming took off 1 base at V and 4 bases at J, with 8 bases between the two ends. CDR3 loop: CASSLRRLTEAFF. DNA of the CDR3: TGCGCCAGCAGCTTGAGGAGGCTCACTGAAGCTTTCTTT.

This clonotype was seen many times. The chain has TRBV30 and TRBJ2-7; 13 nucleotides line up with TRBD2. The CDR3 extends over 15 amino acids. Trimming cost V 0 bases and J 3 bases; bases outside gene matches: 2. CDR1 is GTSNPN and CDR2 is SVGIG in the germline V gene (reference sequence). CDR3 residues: CAWSVGLAGVYEQYF. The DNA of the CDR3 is TGTGCCTGGAGTGTAGGACTAGCGGGGGTCTACGAGCAGTACTTC. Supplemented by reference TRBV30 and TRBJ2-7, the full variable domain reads SQTIHQWPATLVQPVGSPLSLECTVEGTSNPNLYWYRQAAGRGLQLLFYSVGIGQISSEVPQNLSASRPQDRQFILSSKKLLLSDSGFYLCAWSVGLAGVYEQYFGPGTRLTVT.

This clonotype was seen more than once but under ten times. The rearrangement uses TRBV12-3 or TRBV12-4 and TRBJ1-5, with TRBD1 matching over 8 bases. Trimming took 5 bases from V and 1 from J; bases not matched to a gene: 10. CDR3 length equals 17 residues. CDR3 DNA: TGTGCCAGCAGTCGGACAGGGAGTAATAGGAGCAATCAGCCCCAGCATTTT. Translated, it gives CASSRTGSNRSNQPQHF.

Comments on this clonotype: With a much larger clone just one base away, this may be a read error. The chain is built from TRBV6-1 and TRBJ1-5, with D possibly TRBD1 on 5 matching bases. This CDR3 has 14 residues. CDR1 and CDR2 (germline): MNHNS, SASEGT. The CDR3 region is CSSSEFRGLQPQHF. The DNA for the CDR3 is TGTTCCAGCAGTGAGTTCCGGGGCCTTCAGCCCCAGCATTTT.

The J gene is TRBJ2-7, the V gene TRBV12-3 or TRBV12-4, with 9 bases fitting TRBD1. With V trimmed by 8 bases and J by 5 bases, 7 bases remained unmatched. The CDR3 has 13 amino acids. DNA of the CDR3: TGTGCCAGCGGGACAGGGTTTTTACACGAGCAGTACTTC. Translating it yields CASGTGFLHEQYF.